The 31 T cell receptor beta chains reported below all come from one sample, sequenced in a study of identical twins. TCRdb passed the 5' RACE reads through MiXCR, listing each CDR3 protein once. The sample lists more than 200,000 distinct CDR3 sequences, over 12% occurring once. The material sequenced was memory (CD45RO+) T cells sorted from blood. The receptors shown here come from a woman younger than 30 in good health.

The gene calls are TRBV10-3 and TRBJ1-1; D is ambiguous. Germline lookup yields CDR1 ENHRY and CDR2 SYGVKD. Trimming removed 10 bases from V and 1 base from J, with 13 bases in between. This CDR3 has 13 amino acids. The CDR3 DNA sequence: TGTGCCACTAGAGGCCAGGCGAACACTGAAGCTTTCTTT. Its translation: CATRGQANTEAFF.

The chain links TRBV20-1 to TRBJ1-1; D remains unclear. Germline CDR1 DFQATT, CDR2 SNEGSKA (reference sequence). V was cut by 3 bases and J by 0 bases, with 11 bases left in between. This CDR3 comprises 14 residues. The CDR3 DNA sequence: TGCAGTGCTAGTGGAGTAAATATGAACACTGAAGCTTTCTTT. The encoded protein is CSASGVNMNTEAFF.

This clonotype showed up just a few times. CDR3 sequence reads: CASSESLLLADPSYEQYF. The CDR3 DNA is TGTGCCAGCAGCGAATCCCTTTTACTAGCGGATCCTTCCTACGAGCAGTACTTC. The gene calls are TRBV6-2 or TRBV6-3 and TRBJ2-7; TRBD2 agrees at 8 bases. The trim removed 6 bases at V and 1 base at J, leaving 17 bases unmatched. In germline, CDR1 is MNHEY, CDR2 SVGEGT. The CDR3 is 18 amino acids.

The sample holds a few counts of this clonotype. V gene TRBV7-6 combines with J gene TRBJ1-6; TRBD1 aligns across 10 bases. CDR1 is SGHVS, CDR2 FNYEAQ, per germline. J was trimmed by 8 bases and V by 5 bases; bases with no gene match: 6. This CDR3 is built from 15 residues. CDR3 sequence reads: CASSLTGTGDSPLHF. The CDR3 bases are TGTGCCAGCAGCCTAACCGGGACAGGGGATTCACCCCTCCACTTT.

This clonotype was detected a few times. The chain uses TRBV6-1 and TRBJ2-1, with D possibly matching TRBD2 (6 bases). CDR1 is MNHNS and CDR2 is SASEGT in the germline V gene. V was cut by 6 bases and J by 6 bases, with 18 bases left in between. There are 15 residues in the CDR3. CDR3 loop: CASRALAIGFNEQFF. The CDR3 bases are TGTGCCAGCAGGGCCCTAGCGATTGGTTTCAATGAGCAGTTCTTC.

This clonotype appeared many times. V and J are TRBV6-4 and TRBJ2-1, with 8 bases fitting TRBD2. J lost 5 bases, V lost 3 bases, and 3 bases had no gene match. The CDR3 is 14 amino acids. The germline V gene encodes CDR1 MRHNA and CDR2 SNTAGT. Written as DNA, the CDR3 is TGTGCCAGCAGTGAGGGACTAGAAAACAATGAGCAGTTCTTC. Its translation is CASSEGLENNEQFF.

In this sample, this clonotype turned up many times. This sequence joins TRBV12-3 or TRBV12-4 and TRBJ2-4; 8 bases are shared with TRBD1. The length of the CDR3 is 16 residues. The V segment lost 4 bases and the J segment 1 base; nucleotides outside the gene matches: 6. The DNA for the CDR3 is TGTGCCAGCAGTTCCAGGGGGCATGGGGCCAAAAACATTCAGTACTTC. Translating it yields CASSSRGHGAKNIQYF.

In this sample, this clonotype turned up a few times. The CDR3 here is CASRSTGGHEKLFF. The CDR3 DNA reads as TGTGCCAGCAGATCGACAGGGGGTCATGAAAAACTGTTTTTT. The chain employs TRBV7-9 and TRBJ1-4; 9 bases match TRBD1. The CDR3 has 14 residues. The V segment lost 6 bases and the J segment 6 bases; nucleotides outside the gene matches: 5. CDR1 and CDR2 from the germline V gene are SEHNR and FQNEAQ (reference sequence).

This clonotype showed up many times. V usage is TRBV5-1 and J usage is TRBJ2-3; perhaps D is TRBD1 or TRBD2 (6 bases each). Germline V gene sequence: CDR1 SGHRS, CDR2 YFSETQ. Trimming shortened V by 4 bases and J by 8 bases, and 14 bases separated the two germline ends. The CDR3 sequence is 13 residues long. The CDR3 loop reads CASSPTGALTQYF. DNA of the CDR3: TGCGCCAGCAGCCCGACGGGGGCGCTTACGCAGTATTTT. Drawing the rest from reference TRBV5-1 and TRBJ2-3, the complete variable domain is KAGVTQTPRYLIKTRGQQVTLSCSPISGHRSVSWYQQTPGQGLQFLFEYFSETQRNKGNFPGRFSGRQFSNSRSEMNVSTLELGDSALYLCASSPTGALTQYFGPGTRLTVL.

CDR3 bases: TGTGCCAGCAGGGGGGTGGGGCAAATAAATTCACCCCTCCACTTT. Translating gives CASRGVGQINSPLHF. This chain joins TRBV27 and TRBJ1-6; the D gene is possibly TRBD1 (5 bases). Germline values: CDR1 MNHEY, CDR2 SMNVEV (reference sequence). Trimming took 6 bases from V and 7 from J, leaving 16 bases between them. The CDR3 spans 15 residues.

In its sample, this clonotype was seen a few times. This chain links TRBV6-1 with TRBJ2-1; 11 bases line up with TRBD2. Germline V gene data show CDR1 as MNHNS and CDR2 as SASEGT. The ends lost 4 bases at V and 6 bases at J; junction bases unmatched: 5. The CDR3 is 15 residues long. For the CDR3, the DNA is TGTGCCAGCAGTGTTAGCGGGGGGGCCGCCAATGAGCAGTTCTTC. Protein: CASSVSGGAANEQFF.

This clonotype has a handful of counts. CDR3 amino acids: CASRNQGTHSGANVLTF. CDR3 bases: TGTGCCAGCAGAAACCAGGGTACGCACTCTGGGGCCAACGTCCTGACTTTC. The chain carries TRBV27 and TRBJ2-6; D is perhaps TRBD1 (5 bases). Germline CDR1 reads MNHEY; CDR2 reads SMNVEV (reference sequence). Trimming shortened V by 6 bases and J by 0 bases, and 15 bases separated the two germline ends. This CDR3 spans 17 amino acids.

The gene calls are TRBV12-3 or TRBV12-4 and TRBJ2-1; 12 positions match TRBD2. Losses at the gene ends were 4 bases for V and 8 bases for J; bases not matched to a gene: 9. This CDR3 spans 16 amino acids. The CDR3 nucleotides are TGTGCCAGCAGTTACCGACTAGCGGGAGAAGTCCATGAGCAGTTCTTC. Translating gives CASSYRLAGEVHEQFF.

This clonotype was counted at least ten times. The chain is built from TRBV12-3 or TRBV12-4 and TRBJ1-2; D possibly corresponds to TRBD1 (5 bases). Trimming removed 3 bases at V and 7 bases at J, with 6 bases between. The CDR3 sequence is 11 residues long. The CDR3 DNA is TGTGCCAGCAGTTTCGGGGCTGGCTACACCTTC. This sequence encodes CASSFGAGYTF.

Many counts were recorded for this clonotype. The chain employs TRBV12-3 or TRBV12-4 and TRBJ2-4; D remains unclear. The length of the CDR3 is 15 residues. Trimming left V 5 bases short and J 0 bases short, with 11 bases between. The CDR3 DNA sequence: TGTGCCAGCAGTAGTCCGACTCTAGCCAAAAACATTCAGTACTTC. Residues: CASSSPTLAKNIQYF.

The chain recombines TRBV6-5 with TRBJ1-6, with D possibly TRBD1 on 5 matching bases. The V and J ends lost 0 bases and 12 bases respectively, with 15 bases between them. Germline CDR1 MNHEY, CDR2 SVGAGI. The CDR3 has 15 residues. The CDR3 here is CASSYSGNGGIPLHF. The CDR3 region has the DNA TGTGCCAGCAGTTACTCGGGCAACGGGGGAATACCCCTCCACTTT.

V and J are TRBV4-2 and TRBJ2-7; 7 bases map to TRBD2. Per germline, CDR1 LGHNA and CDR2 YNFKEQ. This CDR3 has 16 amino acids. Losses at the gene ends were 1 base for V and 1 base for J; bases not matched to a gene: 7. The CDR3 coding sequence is TGTGCCAGCAGCCAAGTACTGGCTAGCGGTTCCTACGAGCAGTACTTC. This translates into CASSQVLASGSYEQYF.

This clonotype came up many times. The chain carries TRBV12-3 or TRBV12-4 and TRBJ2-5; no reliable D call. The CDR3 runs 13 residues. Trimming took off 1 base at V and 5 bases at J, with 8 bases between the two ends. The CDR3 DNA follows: TGTGCCAGCAGTTTAGGCGAGCAGGAGACCCAGTACTTC. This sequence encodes CASSLGEQETQYF.

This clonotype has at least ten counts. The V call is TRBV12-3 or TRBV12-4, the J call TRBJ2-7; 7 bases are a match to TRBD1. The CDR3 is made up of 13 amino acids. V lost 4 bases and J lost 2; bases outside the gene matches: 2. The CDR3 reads CASSYRGTYEQYF. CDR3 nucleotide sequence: TGTGCCAGCAGTTACAGGGGAACCTACGAGCAGTACTTC.

CDR3 residues: CASSVRGQETQYF. For the CDR3, the DNA is TGTGCCAGCAGCGTCAGAGGGCAAGAGACCCAGTACTTC. The rearrangement uses TRBV9 and TRBJ2-5, with a weak D call TRBD2 (5 bases). The CDR3 sequence is 13 residues long. Trimming shortened V by 2 bases and J by 2 bases, and 7 bases separated the two germline ends. Germline assignment: CDR1 SGDLS and CDR2 YYNGEE.

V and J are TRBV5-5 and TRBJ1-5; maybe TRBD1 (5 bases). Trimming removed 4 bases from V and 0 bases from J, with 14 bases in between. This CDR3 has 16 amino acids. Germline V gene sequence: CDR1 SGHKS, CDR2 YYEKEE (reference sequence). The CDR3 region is CASSPSGGGSNQPQHF. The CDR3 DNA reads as TGTGCCAGCAGCCCCTCCGGGGGGGGTAGCAATCAGCCCCAGCATTTT.

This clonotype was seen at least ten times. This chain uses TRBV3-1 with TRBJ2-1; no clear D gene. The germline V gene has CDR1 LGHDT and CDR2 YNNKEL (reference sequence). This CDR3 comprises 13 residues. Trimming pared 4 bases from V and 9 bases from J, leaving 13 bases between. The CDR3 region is CASSPLRGFEQFF. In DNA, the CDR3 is TGTGCCAGCAGCCCCCTCCGAGGATTTGAGCAGTTCTTC.

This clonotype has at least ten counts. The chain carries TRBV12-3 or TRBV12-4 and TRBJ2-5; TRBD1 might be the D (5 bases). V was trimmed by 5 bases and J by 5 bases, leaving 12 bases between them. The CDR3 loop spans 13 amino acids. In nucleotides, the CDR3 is TGTGCCAGCAGTCCAGGGTTCGGGGAGACCCAGTACTTC. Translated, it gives CASSPGFGETQYF.

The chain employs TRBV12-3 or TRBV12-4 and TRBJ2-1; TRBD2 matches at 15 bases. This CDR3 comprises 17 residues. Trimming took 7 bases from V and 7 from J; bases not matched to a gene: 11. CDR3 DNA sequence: TGTGCCAGCACCCCCGGACTAGCGGGAGGGACCTGGAATGAGCAGTTCTTC. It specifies CASTPGLAGGTWNEQFF.

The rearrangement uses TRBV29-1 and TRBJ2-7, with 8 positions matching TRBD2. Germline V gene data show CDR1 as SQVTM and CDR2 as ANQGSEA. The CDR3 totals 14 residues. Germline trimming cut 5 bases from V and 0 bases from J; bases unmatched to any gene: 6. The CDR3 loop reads CSVYLAGNSYEQYF. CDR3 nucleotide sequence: TGCAGCGTTTACCTAGCGGGCAACTCCTACGAGCAGTACTTC.

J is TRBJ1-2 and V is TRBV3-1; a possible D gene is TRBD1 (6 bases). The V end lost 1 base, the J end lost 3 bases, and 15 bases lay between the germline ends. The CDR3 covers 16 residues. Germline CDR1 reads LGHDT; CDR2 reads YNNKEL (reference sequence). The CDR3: CASSQVWGGAYYGYTF. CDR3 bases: TGTGCCAGCAGCCAAGTATGGGGGGGCGCCTACTATGGCTACACCTTC. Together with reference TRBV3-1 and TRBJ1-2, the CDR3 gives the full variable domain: DTAVSQTPKYLVTQMGNDKSIKCEQNLGHDTMYWYKQDSKKFLKIMFSYNNKELIINETVPNRFSPKSPDKAHLNLHINSLELGDSAVYFCASSQVWGGAYYGYTFGSGTRLTVV.

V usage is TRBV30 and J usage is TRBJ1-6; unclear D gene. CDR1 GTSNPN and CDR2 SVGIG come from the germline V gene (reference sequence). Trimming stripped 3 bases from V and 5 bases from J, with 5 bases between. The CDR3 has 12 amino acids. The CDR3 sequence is CAWRSDNSPLHF. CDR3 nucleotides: TGTGCCTGGAGGTCGGATAATTCACCCCTCCACTTT.

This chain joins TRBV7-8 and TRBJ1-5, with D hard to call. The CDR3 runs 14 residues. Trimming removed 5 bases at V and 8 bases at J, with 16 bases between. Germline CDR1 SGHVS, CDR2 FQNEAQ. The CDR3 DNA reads TGTGCCAGCAGCCCAGAAGGGAATTTGAAGCCCCAGCATTTT. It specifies CASSPEGNLKPQHF.

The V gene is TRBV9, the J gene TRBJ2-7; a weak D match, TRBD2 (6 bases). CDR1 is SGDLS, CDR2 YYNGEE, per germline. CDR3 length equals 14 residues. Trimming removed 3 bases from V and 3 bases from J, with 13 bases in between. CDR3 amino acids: CASSAVPGVYEQYF. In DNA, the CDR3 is TGTGCCAGCAGCGCAGTTCCGGGGGTCTACGAGCAGTACTTC.

The CDR3 DNA is TGCAGTGCCACGGAAGGATTGCGCACTGAAGCTTTCTTT. It codes for CSATEGLRTEAFF. This chain links TRBV20-1 with TRBJ1-1; D is unresolved. Germline V gene lookup returns CDR1 DFQATT and CDR2 SNEGSKA (reference sequence). Trimming stripped 6 bases from V and 4 bases from J, with 15 bases between. CDR3 length: 13 amino acids.

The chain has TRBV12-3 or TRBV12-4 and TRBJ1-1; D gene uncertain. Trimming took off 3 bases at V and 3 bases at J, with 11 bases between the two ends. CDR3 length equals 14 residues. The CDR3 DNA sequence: TGTGCCAGCAGTTTGGAGGGATGGGACACTGAAGCTTTCTTT. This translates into CASSLEGWDTEAFF.